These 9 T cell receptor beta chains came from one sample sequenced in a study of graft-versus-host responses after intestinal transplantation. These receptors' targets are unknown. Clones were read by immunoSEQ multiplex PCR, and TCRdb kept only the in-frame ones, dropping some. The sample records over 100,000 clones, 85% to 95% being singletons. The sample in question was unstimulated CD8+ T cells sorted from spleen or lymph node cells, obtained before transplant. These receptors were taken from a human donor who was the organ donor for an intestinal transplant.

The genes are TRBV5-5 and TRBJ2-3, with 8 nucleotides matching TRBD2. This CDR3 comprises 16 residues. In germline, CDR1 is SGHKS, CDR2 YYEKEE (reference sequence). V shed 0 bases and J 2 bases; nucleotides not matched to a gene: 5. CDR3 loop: CASSLGLAKFTDTQYF. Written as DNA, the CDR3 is TGTGCCAGCAGCTTGGGACTAGCGAAATTCACAGATACGCAGTATTTT.

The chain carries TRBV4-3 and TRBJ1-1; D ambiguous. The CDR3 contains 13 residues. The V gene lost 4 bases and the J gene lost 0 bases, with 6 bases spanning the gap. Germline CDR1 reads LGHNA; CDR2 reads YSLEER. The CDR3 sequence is CASSPFMNTEAFF. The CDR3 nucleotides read TGCGCCAGCAGCCCCTTCATGAACACTGAAGCTTTCTTT.

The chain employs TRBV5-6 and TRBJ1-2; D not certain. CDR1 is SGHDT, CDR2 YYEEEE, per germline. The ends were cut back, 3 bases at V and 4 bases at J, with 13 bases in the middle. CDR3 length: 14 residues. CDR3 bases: TGTGCCAGCAGCTCCGCAAGCCGTCTCTATGGCTACACCTTC. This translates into CASSSASRLYGYTF. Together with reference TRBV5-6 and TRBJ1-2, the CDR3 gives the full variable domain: DAGVTQSPTHLIKTRGQQVTLRCSPKSGHDTVSWYQQALGQGPQFIFQYYEEEERQRGNFPDRFSGHQFPNYSSELNVNALLLGDSALYLCASSSASRLYGYTFGSGTRLTVV.

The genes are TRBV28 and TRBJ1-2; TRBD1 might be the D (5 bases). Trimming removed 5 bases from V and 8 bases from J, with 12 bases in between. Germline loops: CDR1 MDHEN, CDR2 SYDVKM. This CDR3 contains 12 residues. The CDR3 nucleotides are TGTGCCAGCAGTCCCATCGGGGACGGCTACACCTTC. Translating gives CASSPIGDGYTF.

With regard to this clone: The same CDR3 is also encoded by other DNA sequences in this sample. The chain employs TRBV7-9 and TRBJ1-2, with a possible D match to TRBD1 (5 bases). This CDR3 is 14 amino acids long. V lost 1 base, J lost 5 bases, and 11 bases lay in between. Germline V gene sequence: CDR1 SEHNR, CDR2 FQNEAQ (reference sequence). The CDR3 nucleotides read TGTGCCAGCAGCTTAGTAGGGACTGCATATGGCTACACCTTC. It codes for CASSLVGTAYGYTF.

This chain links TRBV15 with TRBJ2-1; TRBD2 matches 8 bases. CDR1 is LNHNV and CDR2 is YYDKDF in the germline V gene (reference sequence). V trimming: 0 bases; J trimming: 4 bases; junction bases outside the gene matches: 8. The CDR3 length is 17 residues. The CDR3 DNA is TGTGCCACCAGCAGAGATTTGGCTAGCGGGTTTTACAATGAGCAGTTCTTC. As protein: CATSRDLASGFYNEQFF.

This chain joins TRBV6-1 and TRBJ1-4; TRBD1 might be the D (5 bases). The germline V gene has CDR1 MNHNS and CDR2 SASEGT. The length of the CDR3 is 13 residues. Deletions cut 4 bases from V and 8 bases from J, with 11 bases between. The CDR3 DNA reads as TGTGCCAGCAGTGCAGGGCCGGGAGAAAAACTGTTTTTT. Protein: CASSAGPGEKLFF.

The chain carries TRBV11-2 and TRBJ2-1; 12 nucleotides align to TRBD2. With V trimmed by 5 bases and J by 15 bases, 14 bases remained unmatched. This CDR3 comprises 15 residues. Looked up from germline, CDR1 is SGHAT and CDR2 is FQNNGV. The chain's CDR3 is CASSTRLAGALWAFF. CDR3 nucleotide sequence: TGTGCCAGCAGCACCCGACTAGCGGGAGCACTCTGGGCGTTCTTC.

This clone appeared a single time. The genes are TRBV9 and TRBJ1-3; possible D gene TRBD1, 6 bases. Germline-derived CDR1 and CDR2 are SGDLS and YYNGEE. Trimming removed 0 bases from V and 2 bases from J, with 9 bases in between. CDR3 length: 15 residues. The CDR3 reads CASSVAQGTGNTIYF. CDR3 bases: TGTGCCAGCAGCGTAGCCCAGGGGACTGGAAACACCATATATTTT.